One and the same sample provided the 10 T cell receptor beta chains below, sequenced in a study of blood T cell repertoires in COVID-19. The data were produced by immunoSEQ multiplex PCR, yet TCRdb's version contains in-frame clones alone and is incomplete. This repertoire shows fewer than 200,000 clones, approximately 85% found once; its top ten account for 1% to 1.2%. Sequencing input: peripheral blood. These receptors all stem from a man between 35 and 55 years old with acute or convalescent COVID-19.

This chain uses TRBV18 with TRBJ1-2; a weak D match, TRBD1 (5 bases). The V end was cut by 2 bases, the J end by 5 bases, with 9 bases between. This CDR3 comprises 13 residues. Germline V CDR1 and CDR2: KGHSH, LQKENI. The CDR3 nucleotides read TGTGCCAGCTCACCATCAGGGATTTATGGCTACACCTTC. This gives the protein CASSPSGIYGYTF.

The chain employs TRBV7-9 and TRBJ2-1, with 9 bases identical to TRBD2. The germline V gene encodes CDR1 SEHNR and CDR2 FQNEAQ (reference sequence). This CDR3 region has 17 residues. V was clipped by 7 bases and J by 0 bases; unmatched bases: 10. The CDR3 here is CASTSGTSRSSYNEQFF. CDR3 nucleotides: TGTGCCAGCACCTCAGGGACTAGCCGCAGCTCCTACAATGAGCAGTTCTTC.

The chain has TRBV6-5 and TRBJ2-4; tentative D call: TRBD2 (5 bases). The germline V gene has CDR1 MNHEY and CDR2 SVGAGI. The length of the CDR3 is 14 residues. The V end lost 4 bases, the J end lost 4 bases, and 11 bases lay between the germline ends. The CDR3 sequence is CASSSAGGKNIQYF. The CDR3 DNA reads as TGTGCCAGCAGTTCCGCGGGCGGAAAAAACATTCAGTACTTC.

The chain carries TRBV29-1 and TRBJ2-7; a possible D gene is TRBD1 (6 bases). V dropped 4 bases and J dropped 0 bases, with 10 bases sitting between them. The CDR3 is made up of 13 amino acids. Germline V gene sequence: CDR1 SQVTM, CDR2 ANQGSEA. The CDR3 nucleotides are TGCAGCGTTGTGTGGACAGCCTCCTACGAGCAGTACTTC. Protein product: CSVVWTASYEQYF.

This clone has only one observation. The chain couples TRBV20-1 to TRBJ1-4; D call uncertain. There are 10 residues in the CDR3. V dropped 2 bases and J dropped 11 bases, with 6 bases sitting between them. The V gene's germline CDR1 is DFQATT and CDR2 SNEGSKA (reference sequence). The chain's CDR3 is CSARTQKLFF. CDR3 coding DNA: TGCAGTGCTAGAACGCAGAAACTGTTTTTT.

This chain joins TRBV9 and TRBJ1-2; D is ambiguous. CDR3 length: 13 residues. Germline V gene lookup returns CDR1 SGDLS and CDR2 YYNGEE. Trimming shortened V by 0 bases and J by 4 bases, and 7 bases separated the two germline ends. Here the CDR3 DNA reads TGTGCCAGCAGCGTAGGGGGAGCCTATGGCTACACCTTC. It specifies CASSVGGAYGYTF.

This chain connects TRBV7-3 to TRBJ2-2, with TRBD1 matching over 10 bases. The CDR3 runs to 15 residues. V trimming: 6 bases; J trimming: 7 bases; junction bases outside the gene matches: 8. Germline CDR1 and CDR2: SGHTA and FQGTGA. The CDR3 loop reads CASRQETGGIGELFF. The CDR3 region has the DNA TGTGCCAGCAGACAAGAGACAGGGGGCATCGGGGAGCTGTTTTTT. Full variable domain (rest looked up from reference TRBV7-3 and TRBJ2-2): GAGVSQTPSNKVTEKGKYVELRCDPISGHTALYWYRQSLGQGPEFLIYFQGTGAADDSGLPNDRFFAVRPEGSVSTLKIQRTERGDSAVYLCASRQETGGIGELFFGEGSRLTVL.

V is TRBV6-5 and J is TRBJ1-4; 9 bases are a match to TRBD1. With V trimmed by 2 bases and J by 10 bases, 5 bases remained unmatched. Germline CDR1 MNHEY, CDR2 SVGAGI. The CDR3 consists of 14 residues. In DNA, the CDR3 is TGTGCCAGCAGTTACGGACAGGGGATAGGAAAACTGTTTTTT. Its protein product is CASSYGQGIGKLFF.

J is TRBJ1-1 and V is TRBV5-1; 7 positions agree with TRBD1. Germline values: CDR1 SGHRS, CDR2 YFSETQ. The CDR3 covers 17 residues. V lost 4 bases and J lost 1; bases outside the gene matches: 13. The CDR3 DNA reads TGCGCCAGCAGCCTGGGCCCCCGACAGGGTTCGAACACTGAAGCTTTCTTT. Protein product: CASSLGPRQGSNTEAFF.

The rearrangement uses TRBV9 and TRBJ2-2, with 9 bases aligning to TRBD1. CDR1 is SGDLS and CDR2 is YYNGEE in the germline V gene. Trimming at V came to 4 bases and at J to 4 bases, leaving 5 bases not matched to a gene. The CDR3 length is 15 residues. The DNA of the CDR3 is TGTGCCAGCAGCTCCCGGACAGGGGCCACCGGGGAGCTGTTTTTT. Residues: CASSSRTGATGELFF.